This T cell receptor beta chain stems from a study of blood T cell repertoires in COVID-19. The wider study: The cDNA or gDNA used as material had been derived from T cells, B-cell-depleted T cells, or PBMCs.

Authors' methods: Amplification of reference gene primers provided the estimated nucleated cell counts. Clones were sequenced by immunoSEQ multiplex PCR, and TCRdb holds only the in-frame ones, with some missing. V, J and clone size derive from that table, while D and trimming were established from the DNA sequence. The sample lists 130,000 or so clones; around nine tenths were seen once. Input material: peripheral blood. The receptor was isolated from a man aged 55 to 70 with active or convalescent COVID-19.

CDR3 nucleotides: TGTGCCAGCAGCTCTAAGCCGGGCACTGAAGCTTTCTTT. Translated, it gives CASSSKPGTEAFF. This chain links TRBV11-2 with TRBJ1-1; D gene ambiguous. This CDR3 contains 13 residues. V gave up 4 bases and J gave up 4 bases, with 10 bases separating them. Germline V gene sequence: CDR1 SGHAT, CDR2 FQNNGV. Combining the CDR3 with reference TRBV11-2 and TRBJ1-1 gives the whole variable domain EAGVAQSPRYKIIEKRQSVAFWCNPISGHATLYWYQQILGQGPKLLIQFQNNGVVDDSQLPKDRFSAERLKGVDSTLKIQPAKLEDSAVYLCASSSKPGTEAFFGQGTRLTVV.